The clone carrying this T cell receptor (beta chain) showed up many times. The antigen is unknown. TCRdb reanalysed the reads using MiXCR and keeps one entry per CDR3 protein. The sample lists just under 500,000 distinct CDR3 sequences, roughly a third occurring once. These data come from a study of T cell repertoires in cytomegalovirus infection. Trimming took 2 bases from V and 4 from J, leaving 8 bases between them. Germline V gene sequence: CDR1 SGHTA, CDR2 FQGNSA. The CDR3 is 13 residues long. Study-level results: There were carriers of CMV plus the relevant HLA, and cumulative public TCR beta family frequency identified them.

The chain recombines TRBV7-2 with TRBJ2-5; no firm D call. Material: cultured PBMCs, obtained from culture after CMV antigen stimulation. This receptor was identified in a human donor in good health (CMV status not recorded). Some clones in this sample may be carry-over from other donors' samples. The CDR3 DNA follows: TGTGCCAGCAGCTTAAGTCCCCGAGAGACCCAGTACTTC. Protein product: CASSLSPRETQYF.